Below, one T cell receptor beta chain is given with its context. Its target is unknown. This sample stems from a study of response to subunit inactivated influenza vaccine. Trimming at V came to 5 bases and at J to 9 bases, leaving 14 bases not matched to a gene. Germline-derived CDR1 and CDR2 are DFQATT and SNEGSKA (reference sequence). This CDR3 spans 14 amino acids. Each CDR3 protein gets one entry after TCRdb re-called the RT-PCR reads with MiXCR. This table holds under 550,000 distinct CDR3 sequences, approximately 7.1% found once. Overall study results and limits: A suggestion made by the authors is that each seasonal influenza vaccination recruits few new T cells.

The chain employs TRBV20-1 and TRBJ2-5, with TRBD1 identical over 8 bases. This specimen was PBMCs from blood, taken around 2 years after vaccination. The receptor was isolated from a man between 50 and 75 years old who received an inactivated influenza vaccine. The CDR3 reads CSARGTGPTVAQYF. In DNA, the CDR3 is TGCAGTGCTCGCGGGACAGGCCCCACGGTGGCCCAGTACTTC.